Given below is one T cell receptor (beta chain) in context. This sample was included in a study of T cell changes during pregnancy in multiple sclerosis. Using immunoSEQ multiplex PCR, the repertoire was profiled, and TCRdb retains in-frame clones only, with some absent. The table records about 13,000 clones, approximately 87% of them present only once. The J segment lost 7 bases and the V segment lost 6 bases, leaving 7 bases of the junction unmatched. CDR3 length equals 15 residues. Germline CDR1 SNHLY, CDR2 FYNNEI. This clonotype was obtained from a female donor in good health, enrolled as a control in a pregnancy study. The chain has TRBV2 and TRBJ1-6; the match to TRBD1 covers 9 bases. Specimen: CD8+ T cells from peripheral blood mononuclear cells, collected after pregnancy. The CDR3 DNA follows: TGTGCCAGCAGCGATTCGACAGGGGGGAATTCACCCCTCCACTTT. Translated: CASSDSTGGNSPLHF.